One sample yielded the 13 T cell receptor beta chains listed below, sequenced in a study of identifying expanded T cells in peripheral blood. Clones were sequenced by immunoSEQ multiplex PCR, and TCRdb holds only the in-frame ones, with some missing. This table has 100,000 to 150,000 clones, 75% to 90% appearing once. Sample: blood. These receptors were taken from a person aged 18-70 years in good health.

The CDR3 protein is CASSPGTSGANVLTF. The CDR3 nucleotides are TGCGCCAGCAGCCCCGGGACCTCTGGGGCCAACGTCCTGACTTTC. This sequence joins TRBV5-1 and TRBJ2-6; the D gene could be TRBD1 or TRBD2 (5 bases each). Trimming took off 4 bases at V and 0 bases at J, with 8 bases between the two ends. The germline V gene has CDR1 SGHRS and CDR2 YFSETQ. The CDR3 has 15 residues. The whole variable domain, remainder taken from reference TRBV5-1 and TRBJ2-6, is KAGVTQTPRYLIKTRGQQVTLSCSPISGHRSVSWYQQTPGQGLQFLFEYFSETQRNKGNFPGRFSGRQFSNSRSEMNVSTLELGDSALYLCASSPGTSGANVLTFGAGSRLTVL.

The chain carries TRBV19 and TRBJ2-3, with D unclear. Trimming took off 0 bases at V and 6 bases at J, with 13 bases between the two ends. Germline loops: CDR1 LNHDA, CDR2 SQIVND (reference sequence). The CDR3 totals 15 residues. CDR3: CASSIDQASRDTQYF. The CDR3 DNA is TGTGCCAGTAGTATAGATCAGGCTAGTAGGGATACGCAGTATTTT.

This chain uses TRBV9 with TRBJ2-1, with 11 bases aligning to TRBD2. After removal of 0 bases from V and 8 bases from J, the junction contained 10 bases not matched to a gene. Germline V gene lookup returns CDR1 SGDLS and CDR2 YYNGEE. The CDR3 runs 17 residues. CDR3 bases: TGTGCCAGCAGCGTAGGATCACTAGCGGGGGACTTAGATGAGCAGTTCTTC. Protein: CASSVGSLAGDLDEQFF.

V is TRBV12-5 and J is TRBJ2-3, with D uncertain. Trimming pared 1 base from V and 1 base from J, leaving 9 bases between. Germline V gene data show CDR1 as LGHNT and CDR2 as FRNRAP. The CDR3 is made up of 15 amino acids. CDR3 DNA: TGTGCTAGTGGTTTGGGGTCACCCCGCACAGATACGCAGTATTTT. It codes for CASGLGSPRTDTQYF.

The rearrangement uses TRBV6-5 and TRBJ2-1; 9 bases match TRBD2. Germline CDR1 is MNHEY and CDR2 is SVGAGI. Trimming at V came to 5 bases and at J to 2 bases, leaving 4 bases not matched to a gene. The CDR3 loop spans 15 amino acids. DNA for the CDR3: TGTGCCAGCAGTCGGACTAGCGCAACCTACAATGAGCAGTTCTTC. It yields the protein CASSRTSATYNEQFF.

The chain employs TRBV5-5 and TRBJ2-2, with D hard to call. This CDR3 region has 15 residues. Trimming stripped 3 bases from V and 2 bases from J, with 11 bases between. The germline gives CDR1 SGHKS, CDR2 YYEKEE (reference sequence). CDR3 nucleotides: TGTGCCAGCAGCTCGGGCCTTTTAAACACCGGGGAGCTGTTTTTT. As protein: CASSSGLLNTGELFF. Supplemented by reference TRBV5-5 and TRBJ2-2, the full variable domain reads DAGVTQSPTHLIKTRGQQVTLRCSPISGHKSVSWYQQVLGQGPQFIFQYYEKEERGRGNFPDRFSARQFPNYSSELNVNALLLGDSALYLCASSSGLLNTGELFFGEGSRLTVL.

This chain uses TRBV5-1 with TRBJ1-6; the match to TRBD1 covers 9 bases. The J segment lost 6 bases and the V segment lost 4 bases, leaving 11 bases of the junction unmatched. The germline V gene encodes CDR1 SGHRS and CDR2 YFSETQ. This CDR3 is 17 amino acids long. CDR3 sequence (DNA): TGCGCCAGCAGCCTGGATTCGACAGGGGGAGTTAATTCACCCCTCCACTTT. Protein sequence: CASSLDSTGGVNSPLHF.

The rearrangement joins TRBV9 to TRBJ1-4, with no clear D. Trimming stripped 4 bases from V and 0 bases from J, with 13 bases between. This CDR3 contains 16 residues. Germline V gene data show CDR1 as SGDLS and CDR2 as YYNGEE. The CDR3 region has the DNA TGTGCCAGCAGCCCGACGACGGGTGCAACTAATGAAAAACTGTTTTTT. Protein sequence: CASSPTTGATNEKLFF.

The V and J genes are TRBV6-1 and TRBJ1-1, with no clear D. CDR1 is MNHNS and CDR2 is SASEGT in the germline V gene. The CDR3 loop spans 14 amino acids. V was clipped by 3 bases and J by 2 bases, with 10 bases between them. CDR3 sequence (DNA): TGTGCCAGCAGTGACGCCAGTTTAAACACTGAAGCTTTCTTT. Translating it yields CASSDASLNTEAFF.

This chain joins TRBV29-1 and TRBJ2-3; 9 bases are a match to TRBD2. Germline CDR1 and CDR2: SQVTM and ANQGSEA. J gave up 2 bases and V 0 bases, and 3 bases lay outside the gene matches. The CDR3 is 15 amino acids. CDR3 bases: TGCAGCGTTGAAGATTCTAGCGGGGTCACAGATACGCAGTATTTT. Encoded protein: CSVEDSSGVTDTQYF.

This rearrangement joins TRBV5-1 to TRBJ2-2; perhaps TRBD2 as D (5 bases). Germline CDR1 SGHRS, CDR2 YFSETQ. V lost 0 bases and J lost 0, with 6 bases in between. This CDR3 contains 15 residues. The CDR3 is CASSLGTANTGELFF. The CDR3 DNA follows: TGCGCCAGCAGCTTGGGGACTGCGAACACCGGGGAGCTGTTTTTT.

The chain combines TRBV7-2 with TRBJ2-7, with D unclear. The CDR3 is made up of 11 amino acids. Germline assignment: CDR1 SGHTA and CDR2 FQGNSA. V lost 4 bases to trimming and J lost 3 bases, with 4 bases between them. DNA for the CDR3: TGTGCCAGCAGCTCATACTACGAGCAGTACTTC. It specifies CASSSYYEQYF.

This chain links TRBV19 with TRBJ2-2; D possibly corresponds to TRBD1 (5 bases). CDR1 is LNHDA, CDR2 SQIVND, per germline (reference sequence). This CDR3 region has 13 residues. The V gene lost 7 bases and the J gene lost 3 bases, with 9 bases spanning the gap. The chain's CDR3 is CASNKGDTGELFF. Written as DNA, the CDR3 is TGTGCCAGTAATAAAGGGGACACCGGGGAGCTGTTTTTT.